This T cell receptor beta chain was captured in a study of blood T cell repertoires in COVID-19. Study context: Material from acute and convalescent COVID-19 was sourced from the United States, Italy and Spain.

Per the original methods: Counts of nucleated cells, estimated from reference gene primer amplification, were obtained. This table comes from immunoSEQ multiplex PCR, and its TCRdb copy is limited to in-frame clones, with some not included. D and trimming come from the DNA, and the V and J calls and clone size come from that table. The sample has nearly 250,000 clones; around 88% are singletons. The V gene's germline CDR1 is LNHNV and CDR2 YYDKDF (reference sequence). This CDR3 comprises 18 residues. V was clipped by 5 bases and J by 0 bases, with 20 bases between them. This chain links TRBV15 with TRBJ2-1, with D possibly matching TRBD2 (7 bases). The clonotype was recovered from an elderly woman with COVID-19, enrolled during active disease. Sequences were obtained from peripheral blood. DNA of the CDR3: TGTGCCACCAGCGGACGGTTGGGGGGGCATGTCTCCTACAATGAGCAGTTCTTC. Its protein is CATSGRLGGHVSYNEQFF.